The 19 T cell receptor beta chains below were found in one sample sequenced in a study of shared clonotypes between healthy human individuals. Naive CD8 isolation took CD45RO-negative cells positively selected for CCR7 and excluded terminally differentiated effector memory CD45RA+ cells. Data came from immunoSEQ multiplex PCR; TCRdb stores just in-frame clones and leaves some out. The sample has some 2.1 million clones, around 95% seen once. Sequencing was performed on naive CD8+ T cells from PBMCs. All receptors derive from a young man in good health. Some clones in this sample may be carry-over from other donors' samples.

This chain uses TRBV19 with TRBJ2-7; D remains unclear. CDR1 is LNHDA and CDR2 is SQIVND in the germline V gene (reference sequence). The CDR3 runs 16 residues. The V gene lost 0 bases and the J gene lost 3 bases, with 15 bases spanning the gap. The CDR3 nucleotides are TGTGCCAGTAGTATAGACGTCCAGACTGAGAACTACGAGCAGTACTTC. As protein: CASSIDVQTENYEQYF.

The count of this clone is one. The CDR3 here is CASSYSYQEGSYEQYF. CDR3 DNA sequence: TGTGCCAGCAGTTACTCTTATCAGGAGGGGTCCTACGAGCAGTACTTC. V usage is TRBV6-5 and J usage is TRBJ2-7; D is perhaps TRBD2 (6 bases). Germline V gene sequence: CDR1 MNHEY, CDR2 SVGAGI. The CDR3 consists of 16 residues. V was cut by 0 bases and J by 1 base, with 13 bases left in between.

The chain links TRBV11-2 to TRBJ2-2; a weak D match, TRBD2 (5 bases). Looked up from germline, CDR1 is SGHAT and CDR2 is FQNNGV. Trimming cost V 4 bases and J 6 bases, with 9 bases left between them. The CDR3 spans 13 residues. The CDR3 spells CASSSDGAGELFF. CDR3 bases: TGTGCCAGCAGCTCTGACGGGGCCGGGGAGCTGTTTTTT.

Of note for this clone: Other nucleotide sequences in the sample specify the same CDR3. The chain joins TRBV28 to TRBJ2-7, with a weak D call TRBD2 (5 bases). CDR3 length: 13 amino acids. Trimming removed 2 bases from V and 2 bases from J, with 7 bases in between. Germline assignment: CDR1 MDHEN and CDR2 SYDVKM. The CDR3 DNA reads as TGTGCCAGCAGTTTAACAGCGGCCTACGAGCAGTACTTC. Amino acids: CASSLTAAYEQYF.

The genes are TRBV27 and TRBJ2-3, with 8 bases fitting TRBD1. CDR3 length equals 19 residues. The V segment lost 4 bases and the J segment 2 bases; nucleotides outside the gene matches: 17. Germline assignment: CDR1 MNHEY and CDR2 SMNVEV (reference sequence). CDR3: CASSSLPPWTGLSTDTQYF. CDR3 DNA: TGTGCCAGCAGTTCTCTACCTCCTTGGACAGGGCTCTCCACAGATACGCAGTATTTT.

This clone has a single count. This chain links TRBV9 with TRBJ1-2; TRBD1 matches 8 bases. Losses at the gene ends were 3 bases for V and 0 bases for J; bases not matched to a gene: 7. CDR1 and CDR2 (germline): SGDLS, YYNGEE. The CDR3 length is 16 residues. The chain's CDR3 is CASSAPGQGPNYGYTF. CDR3 nucleotide sequence: TGTGCCAGCAGCGCCCCCGGACAGGGCCCTAACTATGGCTACACCTTC.

The gene calls are TRBV28 and TRBJ2-2; D not resolved. The CDR3 covers 15 residues. CDR1 is MDHEN, CDR2 SYDVKM, per germline. Trimming took 3 bases from V and 4 from J, leaving 12 bases between them. This CDR3 is CASSFGSKFTGELFF. The CDR3, as DNA: TGTGCCAGCAGTTTCGGCAGCAAGTTCACCGGGGAGCTGTTTTTT.

This rearrangement joins TRBV28 to TRBJ1-2, with unresolved D. In germline, CDR1 is MDHEN, CDR2 SYDVKM. The length of the CDR3 is 11 residues. With 3 bases removed from V and 9 bases from J, the gap between germline ends came to 8 bases. CDR3 sequence reads: CASSFFASYTF. The CDR3 region has the DNA TGTGCCAGCAGTTTTTTCGCCAGCTACACCTTC.

This chain connects TRBV7-9 to TRBJ1-1, with D possibly matching TRBD1 (6 bases). The CDR3 has 15 residues. The V end lost 5 bases, the J end lost 2 bases, and 15 bases lay between the germline ends. CDR1 is SEHNR and CDR2 is FQNEAQ in the germline V gene (reference sequence). This chain's CDR3 is CASSPWGADNTEAFF. The CDR3 DNA reads TGTGCCAGCAGCCCTTGGGGGGCAGATAACACTGAAGCTTTCTTT. The full variable domain, in which reference TRBV7-9 and TRBJ1-1 provide the parts outside the CDR3, is DTGVSQNPRHKITKRGQNVTFRCDPISEHNRLYWYRQTLGQGPEFLTYFQNEAQLEKSRLLSDRFSAERPKGSFSTLEIQRTEQGDSAMYLCASSPWGADNTEAFFGQGTRLTVV.

The chain employs TRBV9 and TRBJ2-7; maybe TRBD1 (6 bases). The CDR3 has 15 residues. The germline gives CDR1 SGDLS, CDR2 YYNGEE. V lost 0 bases to trimming and J lost 3 bases, with 13 bases between them. CDR3: CASSVDRDGDYEQYF. The CDR3, as DNA: TGTGCCAGCAGCGTAGACAGGGATGGGGACTACGAGCAGTACTTC.

The rearrangement uses TRBV7-7 and TRBJ2-3, with TRBD1 as a possible D gene (6 bases). Deletions cut 4 bases from V and 4 bases from J, with 12 bases between. The germline V gene encodes CDR1 SSHAT and CDR2 FNYEAQ (reference sequence). CDR3 size: 14 residues. This CDR3 reads CASSSTRGSDTQYF. CDR3 nucleotide sequence: TGTGCCAGCAGCTCGACAAGGGGGTCAGATACGCAGTATTTT.

V is TRBV29-1 and J is TRBJ2-2, with D hard to call. The CDR3 is 11 residues long. Germline CDR1 is SQVTM and CDR2 is ANQGSEA. The V gene lost 7 bases and the J gene lost 6 bases, with 9 bases spanning the gap. The CDR3 sequence is CSARLAGELFF. The CDR3 region has the DNA TGCAGCGCAAGACTGGCCGGGGAGCTGTTTTTT.

This clone was picked up one time. This chain joins TRBV27 and TRBJ2-7; D is unresolved. Between the trimmed V and J ends, which lost 5 bases and 2 bases, there was a span of 13 bases. Germline-derived CDR1 and CDR2 are MNHEY and SMNVEV (reference sequence). The CDR3 has 14 amino acids. CDR3 loop: CASSLPTATYEQYF. The CDR3 DNA is TGTGCCAGCAGTCTCCCCACCGCTACCTACGAGCAGTACTTC.

The rearrangement uses TRBV7-9 and TRBJ2-3; D may correspond to TRBD1 or TRBD2 (5 bases each). Germline-derived CDR1 and CDR2 are SEHNR and FQNEAQ (reference sequence). V dropped 5 bases and J dropped 2 bases, with 17 bases sitting between them. CDR3 length: 16 residues. The CDR3 coding sequence is TGTGCCAGCAGCCCCATCCGGGACGGATACACAGATACGCAGTATTTT. It encodes CASSPIRDGYTDTQYF.

This sequence joins TRBV19 and TRBJ2-1; the match to TRBD2 covers 9 bases. This CDR3 is built from 15 residues. CDR1 LNHDA and CDR2 SQIVND come from the germline V gene (reference sequence). V lost 5 bases to trimming and J lost 3 bases; unmatched junction nucleotides: 5. CDR3 in DNA: TGTGCCAGTAGTTCCGGCGGGGGGGGCTACAATGAGCAGTTCTTC. It encodes CASSSGGGGYNEQFF.

This clone appeared once. The chain employs TRBV12-5 and TRBJ1-2; TRBD1 aligns across 11 bases. The germline V gene encodes CDR1 LGHNT and CDR2 FRNRAP. With V trimmed by 3 bases and J by 4 bases, 7 bases remained unmatched. This CDR3 is built from 16 residues. CDR3 sequence (DNA): TGTGCTAGTGGTTTAGGACAGGGGGCCTTTAGCTATGGCTACACCTTC. This gives the protein CASGLGQGAFSYGYTF.

This chain links TRBV30 with TRBJ1-6, with no clear D. The V end lost 4 bases, the J end lost 0 bases, and 4 bases lay between the germline ends. CDR3 length: 13 amino acids. CDR1 is GTSNPN, CDR2 SVGIG, per germline (reference sequence). In nucleotides, the CDR3 is TGTGCCTGGACGAGCTCCTATAATTCACCCCTCCACTTT. This codes for CAWTSSYNSPLHF.

The chain joins TRBV7-6 to TRBJ2-7; the D call may be TRBD1 or TRBD2 (7 bases each). Germline loops: CDR1 SGHVS, CDR2 FNYEAQ. Trimming shortened V by 7 bases and J by 6 bases, and 19 bases separated the two germline ends. The CDR3 extends over 14 amino acids. CDR3 in amino acids: CASTRGGPRSEQYF. The CDR3 bases are TGTGCCAGCACCAGGGGGGGCCCTCGGTCCGAGCAGTACTTC. The full variable domain, in which reference TRBV7-6 and TRBJ2-7 provide the parts outside the CDR3, is GAGVSQSPRYKVTKRGQDVALRCDPISGHVSLYWYRQALGQGPEFLTYFNYEAQQDKSGLPNDRFSAERPEGSISTLTIQRTEQRDSAMYRCASTRGGPRSEQYFGPGTRLTVT.

In its sample, this clone was seen a few times. The chain is built from TRBV4-2 and TRBJ1-5; 9 positions match TRBD1. Trimming took 4 bases from V and 6 from J; bases not matched to a gene: 10. This CDR3 has 16 amino acids. The germline gives CDR1 LGHNA, CDR2 YNFKEQ. The CDR3 DNA sequence: TGTGCCAGCAGCCTACGGACAGGGGCAGGAGGTCAGCCCCAGCATTTT. Protein product: CASSLRTGAGGQPQHF.